This T cell receptor beta chain derives from a study of shared T cell receptors in the human thymus. The table came from immunoSEQ multiplex PCR; TCRdb's copy has only in-frame clones and leaves some out. The data show under 700,000 clones, with around 78% seen just once and 0.013% held by the top ten. Trimming shortened V by 10 bases and J by 0 bases, and 21 bases separated the two germline ends. The CDR3 covers 16 residues. Germline V CDR1 and CDR2: MNHEY, SMNVEV (reference sequence). A further study also used this sample, focusing on human thymus T cells. That source notes: It looked as if thymic and blood repertoires used V and J genes in a biased way.

The sequencing input was thymocytes. This receptor was identified in a boy in the first two years of life with a congenital heart defect. V is TRBV27 and J is TRBJ1-1; TRBD1 might be the D (5 bases). CDR3 bases: TGTGCCACCTCGCCGGGGGGTTGTGGTGTGAACACTGAAGCTTTCTTT. This gives the protein CATSPGGCGVNTEAFF.